This TCR beta chain came from a study of T cells in Graves' hyperthyroidism and ophthalmopathy (dated by TCRdb to about 2019). About the study as a whole: To identify distinguishing TCR V-J signatures, a discovery cohort of some 100 patients was used, comprising some 45 with Graves' ophthalmopathy and 57 with stable Graves' hyperthyroidism. Once sampling was done, hyperthyroidism patients were given methimazole at a starting dose of 30 mg daily, whereas ophthalmopathy patients were given high-dose intravenous methylprednisolone. The roughly 94 discovery patients were randomly divided into training and test sets at a 7:3 ratio. TCR Vbeta CDR3 sequencing of fewer than 150 peripheral blood samples (43 ophthalmopathy, 75 hyperthyroidism and approximately 17 progressor patients) is reported in the paper. Thyroid tissue and blood T-cell repertoires from six Graves' hyperthyroidism patients were also compared in the study. Prospective prediction of ophthalmopathy was tested in an independent validation cohort of 18 hyperthyroidism patients and 15 to 17 patients who later progressed to ophthalmopathy.

Any patient with an uncontrolled infection, another autoimmune disease, pregnancy or lactation was excluded. Diagnoses were based on clinical symptoms, serum thyroxine and TRAb, thyroid ultrasound and orbital computed tomography. Trizol reagent was used to extract total RNA, and RNA quality was then checked on an Agilent 2100 Bioanalyzer. The TCR beta CDR3 regions were amplified from the RNA transcripts. A first-round RT-PCR of the TCR CDR3 used the HTBI primer set with the Qiagen OneStep RT-PCR kit. A second multiplex PCR round built the libraries, followed by size selection and purification. Sequencing of the libraries was done on an Illumina HiSeq2000 using paired-end 100 bp reads. In the source study's methods: SOAPnuke was used to process the raw data, throwing out any read that contained adapters or uncalled bases, had a mean Phred below 15, or lacked an exact constant-primer or identifier match. High-quality paired reads were merged using COPE v1.2.5, and each unique nucleotide sequence was defined as a clonotype. Clonotypes were aligned to IMGT TRBV, TRBD and TRBJ reference segments using MiTCR v1.1. Only V-J combinations with frequency above 0.0001, covering about 99% of repertoires, were analysed. A TCS score was defined as the ratio between F50 (clonal expansion) and ExV (chaos), using BLOSUM62-based TCRdist between CDR3 peptides within each V-J. Welch's t-statistics and random forest reduced 500 to 550 V-J features to 13, which were used in a naive Bayes classifier (R e1071). The similarity between thyroid and blood repertoires was quantified using the Morisita-Horn index. TCRdb ran its own pipeline on the public reads, namely fastp trimming at Q25 and MiXCR clone calling, and kept in-frame beta chains. Rows matching on CDR3 protein sequence are summarized as one entry with the most common DNA and genes. These V and J calls are TCRdb output, not the study's own analysis. The table for this sample lists 660,000 or so distinct CDR3 sequences; roughly 45% of them were counted only once. Approximately 7.2% of the sample goes to the ten largest clones.

Study-level results and caveats: Ophthalmopathy was separated from stable hyperthyroidism by a 13 V-J signature model, with 85% to 90% sensitivity and about 84% specificity obtained in cross-validation and 80%/75% obtained in testing. Sample size was not statistically predetermined, and investigators were not blinded to group allocation. In validation, progression to ophthalmopathy was predicted by the model with almost 71% sensitivity and 72% to 80% specificity, a median of approximately 7.1 months before onset. Blood samples also contained most of the expanded thyroid clonotypes (frequency above 0.001), which suggests that blood repertoires may reflect thyroid immune responses.

Comments on this clonotype: No cognate antigen has been identified for it. No quality values exist for individual bases; no much larger clone is one base distant.

Trimming takes 0 bases from V and 5 bases from J, and the germline ends sit 12 bases apart. Looking up the germline V gene yields CDR1 SGHRS and CDR2 YFSETQ. The CDR3 holds 15 amino acids from the cysteine to the phenylalanine. CDR3 DNA is the only sequence kept; it has 45 bases, read in frame from the first base. The TCR originated in an adult man with Graves' disease, either hyperthyroidism or ophthalmopathy (not recorded which). The sequence is built from TRBV5-1 and TRBJ1-5, and possibly TRBD1, on 6 matching bases. The material sequenced was peripheral blood or thyroid tissue (not recorded which). The sequenced DNA is TGCGCCAGCAGCTTGGAGGGACAAAAGTATCAGCCCCAGCATTTT. The translation is CASSLEGQKYQPQHF.